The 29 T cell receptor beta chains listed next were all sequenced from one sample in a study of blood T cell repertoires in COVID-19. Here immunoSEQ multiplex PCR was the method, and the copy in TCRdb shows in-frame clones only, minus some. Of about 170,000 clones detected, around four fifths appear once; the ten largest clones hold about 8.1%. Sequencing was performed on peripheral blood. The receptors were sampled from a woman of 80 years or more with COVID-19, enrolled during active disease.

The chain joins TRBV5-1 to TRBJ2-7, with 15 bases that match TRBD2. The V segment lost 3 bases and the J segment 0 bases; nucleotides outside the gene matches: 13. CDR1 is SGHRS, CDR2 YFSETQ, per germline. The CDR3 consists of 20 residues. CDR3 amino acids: CASSYRAGLAGGPISYEQYF. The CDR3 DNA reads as TGCGCCAGCAGCTACCGAGCCGGACTAGCGGGAGGGCCTATCTCCTACGAGCAGTACTTC.

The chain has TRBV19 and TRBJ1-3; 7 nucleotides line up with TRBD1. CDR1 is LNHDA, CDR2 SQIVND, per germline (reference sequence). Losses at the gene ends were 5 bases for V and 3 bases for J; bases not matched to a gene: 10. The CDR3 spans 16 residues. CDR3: CASSVTGPSRGNTIYF. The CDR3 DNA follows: TGTGCCAGTAGTGTGACAGGGCCCAGCCGTGGAAACACCATATATTTT.

Here the CDR3 DNA reads TGTGCCAGCAGCGCGCAGGGCTTGGGCAATCAGCCCCAGCATTTT. It encodes CASSAQGLGNQPQHF. The chain couples TRBV2 to TRBJ1-5, with a tentative D call TRBD1 (5 bases). V was cut by 6 bases and J by 2 bases, with 14 bases left in between. CDR3 length equals 15 residues. Germline V lookup: CDR1 SNHLY, CDR2 FYNNEI.

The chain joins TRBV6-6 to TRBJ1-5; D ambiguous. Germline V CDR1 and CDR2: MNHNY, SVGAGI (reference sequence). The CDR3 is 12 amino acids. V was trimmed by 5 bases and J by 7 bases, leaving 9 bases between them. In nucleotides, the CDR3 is TGTGCCAGCAGTCTGCCGGGGCAGCCCCAGCATTTT. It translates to CASSLPGQPQHF.

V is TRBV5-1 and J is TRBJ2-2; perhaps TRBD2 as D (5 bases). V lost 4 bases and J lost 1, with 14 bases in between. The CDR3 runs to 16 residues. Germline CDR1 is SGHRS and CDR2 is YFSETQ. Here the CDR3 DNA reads TGCGCCAGCAGCCCGGGCGTAGCGAGGAACACCGGGGAGCTGTTTTTT. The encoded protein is CASSPGVARNTGELFF.

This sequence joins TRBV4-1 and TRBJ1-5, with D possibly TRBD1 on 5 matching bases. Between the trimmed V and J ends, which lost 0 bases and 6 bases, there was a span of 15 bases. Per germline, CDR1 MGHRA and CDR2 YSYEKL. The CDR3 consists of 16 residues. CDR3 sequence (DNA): TGCGCCAGCAGCCAAGATGAGGGGAGGGCTGCTCAGCCCCAGCATTTT. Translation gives CASSQDEGRAAQPQHF.

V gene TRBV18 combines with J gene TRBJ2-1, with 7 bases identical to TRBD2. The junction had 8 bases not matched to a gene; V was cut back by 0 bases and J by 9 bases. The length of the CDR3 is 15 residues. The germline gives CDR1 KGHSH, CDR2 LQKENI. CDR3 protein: CASSPPNTGGSEQFF. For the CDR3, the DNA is TGTGCCAGCTCACCACCGAATACGGGAGGTAGTGAGCAGTTCTTC. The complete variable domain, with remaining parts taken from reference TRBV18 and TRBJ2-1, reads NAGVMQNPRHLVRRRGQEARLRCSPMKGHSHVYWYRQLPEEGLKFMVYLQKENIIDESGMPKERFSAEFPKEGPSILRIQQVVRGDSAAYFCASSPPNTGGSEQFFGPGTRLTVL.

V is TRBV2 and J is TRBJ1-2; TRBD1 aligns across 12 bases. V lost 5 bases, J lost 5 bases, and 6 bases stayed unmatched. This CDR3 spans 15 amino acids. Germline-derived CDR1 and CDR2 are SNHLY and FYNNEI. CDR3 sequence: CASSPGTGGYYGYTF. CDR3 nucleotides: TGTGCCAGCAGTCCGGGGACAGGGGGCTATTATGGCTACACCTTC.

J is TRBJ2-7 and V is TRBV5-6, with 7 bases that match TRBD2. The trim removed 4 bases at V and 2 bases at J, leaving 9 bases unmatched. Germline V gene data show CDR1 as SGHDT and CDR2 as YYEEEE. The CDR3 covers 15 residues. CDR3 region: CASSPALAETYEQYF. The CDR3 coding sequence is TGTGCCAGCAGCCCAGCGCTAGCGGAAACCTACGAGCAGTACTTC.

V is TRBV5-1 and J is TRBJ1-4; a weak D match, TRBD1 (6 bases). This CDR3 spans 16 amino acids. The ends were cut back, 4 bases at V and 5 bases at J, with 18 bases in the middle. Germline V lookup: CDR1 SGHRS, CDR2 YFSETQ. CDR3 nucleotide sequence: TGCGCCAGCAGCCCAGGGGCAACTGTCTCAAATGAAAAACTGTTTTTT. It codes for CASSPGATVSNEKLFF.

CDR3 bases: TGTGCCAGCAGCTTAGTTAGGACTAGCTCGGCACTCACAGATACGCAGTATTTT. Encoded protein: CASSLVRTSSALTDTQYF. The chain uses TRBV7-2 and TRBJ2-3, with TRBD2 matching over 8 bases. Germline V gene data show CDR1 as SGHTA and CDR2 as FQGNSA. This CDR3 has 18 amino acids. V lost 1 base, J lost 2 bases, and 11 bases stayed unmatched.

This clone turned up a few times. The CDR3 is CASSLETGKGNTIYF. The CDR3 nucleotides are TGCGCCAGCAGCTTGGAAACAGGGAAAGGAAACACCATATATTTT. The V and J genes are TRBV5-1 and TRBJ1-3; D is perhaps TRBD1 (6 bases). The CDR3 totals 15 residues. V was clipped by 0 bases and J by 4 bases, with 11 bases between them. CDR1 is SGHRS, CDR2 YFSETQ, per germline.

CDR3 in DNA: TGCGCCAGCAGCTTGGACGGACTAGCGGGGGCAGATACGCAGTATTTT. Translated, it gives CASSLDGLAGADTQYF. The chain has TRBV5-1 and TRBJ2-3; 13 bases match TRBD2. The CDR3 is made up of 16 amino acids. V shed 0 bases, J shed 4 bases, and the junction held 2 bases outside the gene matches. Germline assignment: CDR1 SGHRS and CDR2 YFSETQ.

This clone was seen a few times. DNA for the CDR3: TGTGCCAGCAGCAAAAAAAGGGTCGCAGGGGTGAAAAGCACAGATACGCAGTATTTT. This sequence encodes CASSKKRVAGVKSTDTQYF. This chain links TRBV21-1 with TRBJ2-3; the DNA was not used to check the table's D call, TRBD1. TRBV21-1 is a listed pseudogene. CDR3 length: 19 residues.

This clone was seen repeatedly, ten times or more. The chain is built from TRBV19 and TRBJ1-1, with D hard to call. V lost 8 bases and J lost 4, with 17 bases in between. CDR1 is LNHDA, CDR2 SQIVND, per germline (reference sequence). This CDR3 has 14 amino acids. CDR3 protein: CASLQFGVGTEAFF. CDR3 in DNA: TGTGCCAGTCTCCAGTTCGGGGTAGGCACTGAAGCTTTCTTT.

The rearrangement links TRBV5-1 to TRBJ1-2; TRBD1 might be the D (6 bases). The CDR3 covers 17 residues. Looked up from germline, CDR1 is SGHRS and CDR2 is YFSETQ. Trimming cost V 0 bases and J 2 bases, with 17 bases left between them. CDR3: CASSLAGPGHQNYGYTF. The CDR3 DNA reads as TGCGCCAGCAGCTTGGCCGGACCGGGACACCAAAACTATGGCTACACCTTC.

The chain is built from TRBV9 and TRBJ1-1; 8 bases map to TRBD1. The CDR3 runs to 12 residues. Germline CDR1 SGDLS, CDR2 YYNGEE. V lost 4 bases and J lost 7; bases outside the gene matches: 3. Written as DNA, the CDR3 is TGTGCCAGCAGCACCACAGGGGGTGAAGCTTTCTTT. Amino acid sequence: CASSTTGGEAFF.

The CDR3 sequence is CASSATGGAYEKLFF. The CDR3 region has the DNA TGCGCCAGCAGCGCGACAGGGGGCGCTTACGAAAAACTGTTTTTT. V gene TRBV5-1 combines with J gene TRBJ1-4, with TRBD1 identical over 10 bases. This CDR3 has 15 amino acids. V gave up 4 bases and J gave up 8 bases; unmatched junction bases: 8. Germline assignment: CDR1 SGHRS and CDR2 YFSETQ.

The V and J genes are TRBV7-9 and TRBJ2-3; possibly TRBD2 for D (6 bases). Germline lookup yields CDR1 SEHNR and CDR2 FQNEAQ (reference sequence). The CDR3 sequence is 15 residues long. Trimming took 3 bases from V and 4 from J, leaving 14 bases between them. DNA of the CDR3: TGTGCCAGCAGCTTGGGCGGGGCCCTCTCAGATACGCAGTATTTT. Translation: CASSLGGALSDTQYF.

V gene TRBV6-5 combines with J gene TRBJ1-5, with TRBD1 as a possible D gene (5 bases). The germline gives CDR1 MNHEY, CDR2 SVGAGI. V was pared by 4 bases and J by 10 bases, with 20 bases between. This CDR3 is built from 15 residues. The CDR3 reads CASSSEDGHGGPQHF. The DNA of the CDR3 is TGTGCCAGCAGTTCCGAGGACGGGCACGGGGGACCCCAGCATTTT.

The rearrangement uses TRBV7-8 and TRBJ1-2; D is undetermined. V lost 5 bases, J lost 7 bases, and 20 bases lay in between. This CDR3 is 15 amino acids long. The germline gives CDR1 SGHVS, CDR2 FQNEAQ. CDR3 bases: TGTGCCAGCAGCATCCATCGGTACGGGGAGTCTGGCTACACCTTC. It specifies CASSIHRYGESGYTF.

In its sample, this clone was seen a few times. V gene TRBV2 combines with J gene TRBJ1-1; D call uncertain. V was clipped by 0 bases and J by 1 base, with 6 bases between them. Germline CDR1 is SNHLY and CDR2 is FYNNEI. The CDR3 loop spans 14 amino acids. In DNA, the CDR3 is TGTGCCAGCAGTGAAGCGTACAGGAACACTGAAGCTTTCTTT. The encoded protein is CASSEAYRNTEAFF.

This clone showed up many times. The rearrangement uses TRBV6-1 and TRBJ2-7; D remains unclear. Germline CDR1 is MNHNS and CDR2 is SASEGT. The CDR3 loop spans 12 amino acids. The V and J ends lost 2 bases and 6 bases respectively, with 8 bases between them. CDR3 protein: CASSELVIEQYF. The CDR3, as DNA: TGTGCCAGCAGTGAATTAGTAATCGAGCAGTACTTC.

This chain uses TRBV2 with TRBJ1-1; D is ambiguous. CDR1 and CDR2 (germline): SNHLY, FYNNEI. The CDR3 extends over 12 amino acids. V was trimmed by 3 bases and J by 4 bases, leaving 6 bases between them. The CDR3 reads CASSDFVTEAFF. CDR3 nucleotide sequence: TGTGCCAGCAGTGACTTCGTCACTGAAGCTTTCTTT.

The CDR3 nucleotides read TGTGCCAGTAGTGGAAGCGGGACCCCCCCCTACGAGCAGTACTTC. Its protein is CASSGSGTPPYEQYF. This sequence joins TRBV19 and TRBJ2-7; 7 nucleotides match TRBD2. Germline lookup yields CDR1 LNHDA and CDR2 SQIVND (reference sequence). This CDR3 spans 15 amino acids. The V and J ends lost 5 bases and 2 bases, in that order; junction bases with no gene match: 9.

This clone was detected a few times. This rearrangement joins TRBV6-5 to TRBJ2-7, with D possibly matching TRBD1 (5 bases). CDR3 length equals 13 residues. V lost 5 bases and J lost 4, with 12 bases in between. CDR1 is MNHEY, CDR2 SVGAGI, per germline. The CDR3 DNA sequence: TGTGCCAGCAGTCTGACAGTCCTATACGAGCAGTACTTC. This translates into CASSLTVLYEQYF.

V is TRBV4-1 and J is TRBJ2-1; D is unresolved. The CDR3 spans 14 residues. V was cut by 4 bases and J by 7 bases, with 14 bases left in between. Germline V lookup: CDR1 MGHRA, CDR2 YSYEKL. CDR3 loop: CASSPPPLNNEQFF. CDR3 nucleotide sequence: TGCGCCAGCAGCCCCCCTCCCCTTAATAATGAGCAGTTCTTC.

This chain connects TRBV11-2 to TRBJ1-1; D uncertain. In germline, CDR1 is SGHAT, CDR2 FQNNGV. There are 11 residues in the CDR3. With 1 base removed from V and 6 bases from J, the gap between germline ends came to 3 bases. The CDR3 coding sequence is TGTGCCAGCAGCTTAGTATCTGAAGCTTTCTTT. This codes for CASSLVSEAFF.

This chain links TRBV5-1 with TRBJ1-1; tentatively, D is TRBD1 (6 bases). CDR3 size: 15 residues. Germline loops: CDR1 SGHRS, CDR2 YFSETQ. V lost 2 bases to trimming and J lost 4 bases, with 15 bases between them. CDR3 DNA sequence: TGCGCCAGCAGCTTACAATCGACAGGACGCACTGAAGCTTTCTTT. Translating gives CASSLQSTGRTEAFF.